This T cell receptor (beta chain) was found in a study of T-cell memory formation after mild COVID-19. Study-level background: Clusters of TCRs were largely donor specific.

Notes on the study in general: Balance between CD4 and CD8 was seen in clones contracting day 15 to 85, and a CD4+ lean was seen in later expanders.

Of note for this clonotype: The target antigen is unknown.

Germline V lookup: CDR1 MNHEY, CDR2 SMNVEV (reference sequence). V was pared by 5 bases and J by 7 bases, with 18 bases of the junction left unmatched. The CDR3 is 17 amino acids. TCRdb reprocessed the 5' RACE reads with MiXCR, giving one entry per CDR3 protein. Of 150,000 or so distinct CDR3 sequences in the sample, approximately 25% were seen once. The rearrangement joins TRBV27 to TRBJ2-7, with 9 bases aligning to TRBD2. The sample taken for sequencing was PBMCs or a T cell subset sorted from them (not recorded which). This clonotype was obtained from an adult woman who had mild COVID-19 (a few samples of this study predate the infection). Cell type and time point are not known. The CDR3 DNA reads as TGTGCCAGCAGTCCACCGGCGGAAGCGGGAGGTAGCTTTGAGCAGTACTTC. Its protein is CASSPPAEAGGSFEQYF.